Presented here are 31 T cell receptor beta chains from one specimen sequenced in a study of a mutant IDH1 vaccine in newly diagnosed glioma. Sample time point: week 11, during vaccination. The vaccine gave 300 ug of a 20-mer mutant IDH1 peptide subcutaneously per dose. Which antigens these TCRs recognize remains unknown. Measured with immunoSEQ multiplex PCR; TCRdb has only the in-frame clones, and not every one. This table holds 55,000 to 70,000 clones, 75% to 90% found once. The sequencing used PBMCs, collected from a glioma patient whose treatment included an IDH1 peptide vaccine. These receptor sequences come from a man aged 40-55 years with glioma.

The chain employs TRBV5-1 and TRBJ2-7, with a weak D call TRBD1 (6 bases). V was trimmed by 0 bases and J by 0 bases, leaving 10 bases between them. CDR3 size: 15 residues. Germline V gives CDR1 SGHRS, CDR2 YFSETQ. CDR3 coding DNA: TGCGCCAGCAGCTTGGAGCAGGGGTCCTCCTACGAGCAGTACTTC. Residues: CASSLEQGSSYEQYF.

The CDR3 here is CASSLGLAARAELFF. In DNA, the CDR3 is TGCGCCAGCAGCCTCGGACTAGCGGCCCGGGCGGAGCTGTTTTTT. J is TRBJ2-2 and V is TRBV5-1; 10 bases are shared with TRBD2. Germline CDR1 and CDR2: SGHRS and YFSETQ. With 4 bases clipped from V and 10 bases from J, the junction kept 10 bases outside the gene matches. CDR3 length: 15 amino acids. The full variable domain, rest sourced from reference TRBV5-1 and TRBJ2-2, is KAGVTQTPRYLIKTRGQQVTLSCSPISGHRSVSWYQQTPGQGLQFLFEYFSETQRNKGNFPGRFSGRQFSNSRSEMNVSTLELGDSALYLCASSLGLAARAELFFGEGSRLTVL.

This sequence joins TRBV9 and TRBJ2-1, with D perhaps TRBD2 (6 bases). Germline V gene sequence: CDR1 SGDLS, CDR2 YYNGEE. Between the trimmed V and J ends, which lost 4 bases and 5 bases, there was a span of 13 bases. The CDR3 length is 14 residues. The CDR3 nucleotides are TGTGCCAGCAGCCCGCGGGACCACCACAATGAGCAGTTCTTC. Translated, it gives CASSPRDHHNEQFF.

The CDR3 DNA is TGTGCCACCAGTACCCCCCCGTGGCAGGGCTTTCAGCCCCAGCATTTT. Its protein is CATSTPPWQGFQPQHF. The J gene is TRBJ1-5, the V gene TRBV15; D perhaps matches TRBD1 (5 bases). The CDR3 is made up of 16 amino acids. Per germline, CDR1 LNHNV and CDR2 YYDKDF (reference sequence). Trimming shortened V by 6 bases and J by 6 bases, and 21 bases separated the two germline ends.

The CDR3 DNA follows: TGTGCCAGTGGTCAGACTAATTATAATTCACCCCTCCACTTT. Translation: CASGQTNYNSPLHF. The rearrangement uses TRBV2 and TRBJ1-6; D is unclear. The CDR3 covers 14 residues. Germline CDR1 reads SNHLY; CDR2 reads FYNNEI. V lost 9 bases, J lost 4 bases, and 13 bases lay in between.

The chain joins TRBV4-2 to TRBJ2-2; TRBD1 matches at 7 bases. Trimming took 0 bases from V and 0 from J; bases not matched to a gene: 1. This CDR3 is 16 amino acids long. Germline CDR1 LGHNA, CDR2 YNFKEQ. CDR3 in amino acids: CASSQEGQSNTGELFF. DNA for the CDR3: TGTGCCAGCAGCCAAGAGGGACAGTCGAACACCGGGGAGCTGTTTTTT.

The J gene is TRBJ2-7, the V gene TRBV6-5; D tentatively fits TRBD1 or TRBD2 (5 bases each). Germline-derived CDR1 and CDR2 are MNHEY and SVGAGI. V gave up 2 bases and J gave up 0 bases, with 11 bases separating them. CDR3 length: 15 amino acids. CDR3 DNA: TGTGCCAGCAGTTACATGGGGACCCACTCCTACGAGCAGTACTTC. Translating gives CASSYMGTHSYEQYF.

CDR3 in amino acids: CASSEGTSDYNEQFF. The CDR3 region has the DNA TGTGCCAGCAGTGAAGGGACTAGCGATTACAATGAGCAGTTCTTC. V gene TRBV6-4 combines with J gene TRBJ2-1; 10 nucleotides line up with TRBD2. The V gene's germline CDR1 is MRHNA and CDR2 SNTAGT. With 3 bases clipped from V and 4 bases from J, the junction kept 3 bases outside the gene matches. The CDR3 spans 15 residues.

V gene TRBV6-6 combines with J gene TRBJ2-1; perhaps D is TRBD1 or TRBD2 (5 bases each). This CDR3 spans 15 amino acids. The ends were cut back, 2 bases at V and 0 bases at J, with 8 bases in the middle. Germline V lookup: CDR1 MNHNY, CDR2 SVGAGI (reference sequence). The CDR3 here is CASSYDSGSYNEQFF. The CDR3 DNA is TGTGCCAGCAGTTACGACAGCGGCTCCTACAATGAGCAGTTCTTC.

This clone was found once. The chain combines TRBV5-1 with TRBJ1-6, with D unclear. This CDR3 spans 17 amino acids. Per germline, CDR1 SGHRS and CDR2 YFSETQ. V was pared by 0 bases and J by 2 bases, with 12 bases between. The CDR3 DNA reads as TGCGCCAGCAGCTTGGGGGTGGGCGCAGCCTATAATTCACCCCTCCACTTT. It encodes CASSLGVGAAYNSPLHF.

The CDR3: CASSSGPGNQPQHF. The CDR3 region has the DNA TGTGCCAGTAGTTCGGGACCCGGCAATCAGCCCCAGCATTTT. V gene TRBV19 combines with J gene TRBJ1-5; a possible D gene is TRBD1 (5 bases). Per the germline V gene, CDR1 is LNHDA and CDR2 is SQIVND (reference sequence). The CDR3 contains 14 residues. The V gene lost 5 bases and the J gene lost 2 bases, with 10 bases spanning the gap.

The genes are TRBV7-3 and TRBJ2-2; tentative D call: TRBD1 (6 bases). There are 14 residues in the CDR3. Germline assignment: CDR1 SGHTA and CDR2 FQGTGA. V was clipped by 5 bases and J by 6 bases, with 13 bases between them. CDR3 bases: TGTGCCAGCAGCCCCTTAAGGGGGTCCGGGGAGCTGTTTTTT. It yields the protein CASSPLRGSGELFF.

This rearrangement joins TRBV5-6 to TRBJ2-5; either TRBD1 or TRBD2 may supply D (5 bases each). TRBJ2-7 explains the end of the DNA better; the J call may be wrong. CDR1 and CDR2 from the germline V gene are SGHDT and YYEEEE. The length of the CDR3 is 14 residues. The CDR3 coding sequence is TGTGCCAGCAGCTTGGAGGGACGGGCCTACGAGCAGTACTTC. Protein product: CASSLEGRAYEQYF.

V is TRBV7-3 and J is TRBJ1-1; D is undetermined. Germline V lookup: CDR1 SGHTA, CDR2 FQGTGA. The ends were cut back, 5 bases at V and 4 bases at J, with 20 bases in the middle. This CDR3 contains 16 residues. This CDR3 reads CASSRSSIVRGTEAFF. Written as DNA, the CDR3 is TGTGCCAGCAGCCGATCCAGTATAGTACGGGGCACTGAAGCTTTCTTT.

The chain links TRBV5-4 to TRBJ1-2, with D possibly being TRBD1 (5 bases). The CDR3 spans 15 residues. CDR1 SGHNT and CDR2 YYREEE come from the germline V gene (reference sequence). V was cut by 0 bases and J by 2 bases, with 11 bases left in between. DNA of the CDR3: TGTGCCAGCAGCTTGGACGGGGGAGGGAACTATGGCTACACCTTC. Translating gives CASSLDGGGNYGYTF.

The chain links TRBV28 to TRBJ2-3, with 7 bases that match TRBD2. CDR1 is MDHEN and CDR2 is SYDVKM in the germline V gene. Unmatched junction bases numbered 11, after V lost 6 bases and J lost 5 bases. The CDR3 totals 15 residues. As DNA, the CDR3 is TGTGCCAGCAGCCCCGCCGGGGCGGGAGAAGATACGCAGTATTTT. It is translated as CASSPAGAGEDTQYF.

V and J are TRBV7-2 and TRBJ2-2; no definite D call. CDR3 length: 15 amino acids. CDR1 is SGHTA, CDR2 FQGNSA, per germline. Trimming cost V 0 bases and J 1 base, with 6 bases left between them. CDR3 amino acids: CASSLAGGNTGELFF. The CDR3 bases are TGTGCCAGCAGCTTAGCGGGCGGGAACACCGGGGAGCTGTTTTTT.

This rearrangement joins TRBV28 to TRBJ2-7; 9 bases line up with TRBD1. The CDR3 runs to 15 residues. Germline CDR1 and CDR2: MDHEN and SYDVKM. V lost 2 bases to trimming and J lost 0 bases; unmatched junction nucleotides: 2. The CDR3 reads CASSLGDRVSYEQYV. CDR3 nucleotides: TGTGCCAGCAGTTTAGGGGACAGGGTCTCCTACGAGCAGTACGTC.

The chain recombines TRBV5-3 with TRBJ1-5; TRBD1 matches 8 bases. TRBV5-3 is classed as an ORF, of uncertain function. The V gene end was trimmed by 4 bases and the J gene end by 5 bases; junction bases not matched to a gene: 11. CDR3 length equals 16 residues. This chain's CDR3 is CARSGGDRLIHQPQHF. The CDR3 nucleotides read TGTGCCAGAAGCGGAGGGGACAGGCTTATACATCAGCCCCAGCATTTT.

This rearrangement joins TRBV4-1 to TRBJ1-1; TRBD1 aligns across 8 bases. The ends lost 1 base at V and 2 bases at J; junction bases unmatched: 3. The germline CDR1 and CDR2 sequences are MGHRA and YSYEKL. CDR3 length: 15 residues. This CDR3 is CASSQAPGGNTEAFF. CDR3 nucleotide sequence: TGCGCCAGCAGCCAAGCCCCAGGGGGCAACACTGAAGCTTTCTTT.

Written as DNA, the CDR3 is TGTGCCAGCAGCTTAGAAGGGGGTACCAAAAACATTCAGTACTTC. Protein: CASSLEGGTKNIQYF. The chain joins TRBV7-2 to TRBJ2-4, with D perhaps matching TRBD1 (6 bases). V was shortened by 1 base and J by 2 bases, with 9 bases between the two germline ends. The CDR3 is made up of 15 amino acids. Looked up from germline, CDR1 is SGHTA and CDR2 is FQGNSA.

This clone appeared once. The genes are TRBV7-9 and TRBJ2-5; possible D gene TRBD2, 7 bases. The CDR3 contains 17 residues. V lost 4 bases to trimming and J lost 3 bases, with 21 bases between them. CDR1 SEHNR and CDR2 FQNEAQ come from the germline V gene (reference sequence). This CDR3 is CASSSSSRGAFKETQYF. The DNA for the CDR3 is TGTGCCAGCAGCTCCTCCTCTCGGGGGGCCTTTAAAGAGACCCAGTACTTC. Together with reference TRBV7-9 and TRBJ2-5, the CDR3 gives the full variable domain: DTGVSQNPRHKITKRGQNVTFRCDPISEHNRLYWYRQTLGQGPEFLTYFQNEAQLEKSRLLSDRFSAERPKGSFSTLEIQRTEQGDSAMYLCASSSSSRGAFKETQYFGPGTRLLVL.

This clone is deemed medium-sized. CDR3 coding DNA: TGTGCCAGCAGTGAAGCGCCTAGCGGGAGTTACGAGCAGTACTTC. It translates to CASSEAPSGSYEQYF. The chain joins TRBV6-1 to TRBJ2-7, with 10 bases identical to TRBD2. Germline V gene data show CDR1 as MNHNS and CDR2 as SASEGT. With 0 bases clipped from V and 4 bases from J, the junction kept 3 bases outside the gene matches. The CDR3 has 15 residues.

The CDR3 region has the DNA TGTGCCAGCAGCTTAAGTAGCCGTCAGGGGGGCACGGGAAACACCATATATTTT. It specifies CASSLSSRQGGTGNTIYF. The rearrangement joins TRBV9 to TRBJ1-3, with 7 bases fitting TRBD1. V lost 4 bases and J lost 4; bases outside the gene matches: 17. Germline values: CDR1 SGDLS, CDR2 YYNGEE. The CDR3 runs to 18 residues.

CDR3 DNA: TGCGCCAGCAGCCGGGAGGGCTCTGGAAACACCATATATTTT. Translated, it gives CASSREGSGNTIYF. The rearrangement links TRBV5-1 to TRBJ1-3, with D unresolved. This CDR3 comprises 14 residues. The V and J ends lost 4 bases and 0 bases respectively, with 8 bases between them. Germline V gene lookup returns CDR1 SGHRS and CDR2 YFSETQ.

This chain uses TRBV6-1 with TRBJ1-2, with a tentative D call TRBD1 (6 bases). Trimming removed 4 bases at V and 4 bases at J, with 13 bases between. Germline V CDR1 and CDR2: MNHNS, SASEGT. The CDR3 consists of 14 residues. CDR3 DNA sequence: TGTGCCAGCAGTGTGAGGGGGGAAGGCTATGGCTACACCTTC. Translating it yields CASSVRGEGYGYTF.

The CDR3 DNA sequence: TGTGCCAGTACTGTCAGCGCCAGCTCGACCTACAATGAGCAGTTCTTC. Translation: CASTVSASSTYNEQFF. The chain uses TRBV19 and TRBJ2-1; D uncertain. Deletions cut 7 bases from V and 2 bases from J, with 18 bases between. This CDR3 has 16 amino acids. Germline CDR1 LNHDA, CDR2 SQIVND (reference sequence).

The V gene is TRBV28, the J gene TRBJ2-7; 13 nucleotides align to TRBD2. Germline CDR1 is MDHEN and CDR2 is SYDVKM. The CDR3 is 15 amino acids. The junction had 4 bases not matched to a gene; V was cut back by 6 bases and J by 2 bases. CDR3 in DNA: TGTGCCAGCAGACACGGGACTAGCGGGACCTACGAGCAGTACTTC. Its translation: CASRHGTSGTYEQYF.

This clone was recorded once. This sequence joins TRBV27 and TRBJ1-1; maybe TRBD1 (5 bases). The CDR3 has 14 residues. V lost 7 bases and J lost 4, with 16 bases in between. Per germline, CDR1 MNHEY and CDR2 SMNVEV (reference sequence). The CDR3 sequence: CASTLTGGSTEAFF. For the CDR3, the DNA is TGTGCCAGCACTCTCACCGGGGGGAGCACTGAAGCTTTCTTT.

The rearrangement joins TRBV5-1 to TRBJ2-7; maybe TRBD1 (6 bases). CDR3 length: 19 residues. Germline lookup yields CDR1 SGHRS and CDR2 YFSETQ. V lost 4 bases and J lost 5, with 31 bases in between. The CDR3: CASSLGPGQKTRFKDEQYF. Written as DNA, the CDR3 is TGCGCCAGCAGCCTGGGCCCAGGACAGAAAACTAGATTTAAGGACGAGCAGTACTTC.

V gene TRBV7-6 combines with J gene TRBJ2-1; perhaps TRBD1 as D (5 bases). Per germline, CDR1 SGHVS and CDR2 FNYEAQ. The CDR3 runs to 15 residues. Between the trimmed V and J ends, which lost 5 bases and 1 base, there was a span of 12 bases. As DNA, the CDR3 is TGTGCCAGCAGCGGTGAGAAGGGGTCCTACAATGAGCAGTTCTTC. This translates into CASSGEKGSYNEQFF.